Listed below are T cell receptor beta chains from one sample, sequenced in a study of somatic mutations in cytotoxic T cells in rheumatoid arthritis. Assay: immunoSEQ multiplex PCR; the TCRdb copy retains only in-frame clones and omits some. This sample has some 40,000 clones, with 84% found just once. Sequenced input: CD8+ T cells sorted from blood. Receptors originate from a man aged 40-50 years in good health. The CDR3 runs from the conserved cysteine through the conserved F or W. A D gene is named only where the DNA matches it firmly. For some rows the clone size is stated as once, few or many, or as a class when expanded; others skip it.

D: NA; size: NA; J: TRBJ2-7; V: TRBV29-1; DNA: TGCAGCGTTGAATTTGGGGCCCCCTACGAGCAGTACTTC; CDR3: CSVEFGAPYEQYF
D: TRBD2; size: once; J: TRBJ2-5; V: TRBV2; DNA: TGTGCCAGCAGTGAATCTAGCGGGAGGGGGGAGACCCAGTACTTC; CDR3: CASSESSGRGETQYF
D: TRBD2; size: NA; J: TRBJ2-3; V: TRBV7-3; DNA: TGTGCCAGCAGCTTACCCGCCCCGGGACTAGCAAGGGATACGCAGTATTTT; CDR3: CASSLPAPGLARDTQYF
D: TRBD1; size: NA; J: TRBJ2-7; V: TRBV6-6; DNA: TGTGCCAGCAGTTGGCCCGGGACAGGGGGCTCCTACGAGCAGTACTTC; CDR3: CASSWPGTGGSYEQYF
D: TRBD1; size: NA; J: TRBJ2-5; V: TRBV19; DNA: TGTGCCAGTAGCGACAGGGCCCAAGAGACCCAGTACTTC; CDR3: CASSDRAQETQYF
D: TRBD2; size: NA; J: TRBJ2-5; V: TRBV4-1; DNA: TGCGCCAGCAGCCAAGAGGGGTGGCGGGAGGAGACCCAGTACTTC; CDR3: CASSQEGWREETQYF
D: NA; size: NA; J: TRBJ1-2; V: TRBV29-1; DNA: TGCAGCGTTGATCCGGGGGCGGATGGCTACACCTTC; CDR3: CSVDPGADGYTF
D: NA; size: NA; J: TRBJ1-2; V: TRBV6-6; DNA: TGTGCCAGCAGTAACACAGGGTCGGGGTATGGCTACACCTTC; CDR3: CASSNTGSGYGYTF
D: NA; size: NA; J: TRBJ1-2; V: TRBV28; DNA: TGTGCCAGCAGCCCCGAGAGGGGAGTCTATGGCTACACCTTC; CDR3: CASSPERGVYGYTF
D: NA; size: NA; J: TRBJ2-1; V: TRBV7-9; DNA: TGTGCCAGCAGCTTATCAGGGTTGTCCAATGAGCAGTTCTTC; CDR3: CASSLSGLSNEQFF
D: TRBD2; size: NA; J: TRBJ2-3; V: TRBV2; DNA: TGTGCCAGCAGTGATACGGGAGGGCCAGATACGCAGTATTTT; CDR3: CASSDTGGPDTQYF
D: NA; size: NA; J: TRBJ2-2; V: TRBV10-1; DNA: TGCGCCAGCAGTGAGCGGGGGAGGAGCACCGGGGAGCTGTTTTTT; CDR3: CASSERGRSTGELFF
D: NA; size: few; J: TRBJ1-2; V: TRBV11-2; DNA: TGTGCCAGCAGCCAACCCCGGACGGATGGCTACACCTTC; CDR3: CASSQPRTDGYTF
D: NA; size: NA; J: TRBJ2-1; V: TRBV10-3; DNA: TGTGCCACCGGCCACGGCAATGAGCAGTTCTTC; CDR3: CATGHGNEQFF
D: NA; size: NA; J: TRBJ2-7; V: TRBV5-4; DNA: TGTGCCAGCAGCTTGGCTGGGGGCCTTGACGAGCAGTACTTC; CDR3: CASSLAGGLDEQYF
D: NA; size: NA; J: TRBJ2-5; V: TRBV30; DNA: TGTGCCTGGAGTGAGGAGTTGCGGACCCAGTACTTC; CDR3: CAWSEELRTQYF
D: TRBD2; size: NA; J: TRBJ2-1; V: TRBV7-3; DNA: TGTGCCAGCAGCTCTAGCGGGAGGGCCGTATCCTACAATGAGCAGTTCTTC; CDR3: CASSSSGRAVSYNEQFF
D: NA; size: NA; J: TRBJ2-7; V: TRBV2; DNA: TGTGCCAGCAGTCCGGGACGGAGTACCTACGAGCAGTACTTC; CDR3: CASSPGRSTYEQYF
D: TRBD1; size: NA; J: TRBJ1-5; V: TRBV7-9; DNA: TGTGCCAGCAGCCCAACAGGGGGGGGCGGCAATCAGCCCCAGCATTTT; CDR3: CASSPTGGGGNQPQHF
D: TRBD1; size: NA; J: TRBJ2-7; V: TRBV27; DNA: TGTGCCAGCAGTCCAGGGACAGGGGGCTACGAGCAGTACTTC; CDR3: CASSPGTGGYEQYF